This passage covers 16 T cell receptor beta chains from one sample sequenced in a study of blood T cells in healthy people across ages. Through a sample-barcoded 5' primer and a J-beta primer mix, a second PCR was run for 7 to 11 cycles. In TCRdb, the 5' RACE reads were re-called with MiXCR into one record per CDR3 protein. The data hold hundreds of thousands of distinct CDR3 sequences, with 24% observed a single time. These records were also assigned to another study, of T cells of mothers and their children.

Sequenced sample: blood. The receptors here all came from a boy younger than 18 in good health.

Regarding this clonotype: One junction end disagrees with the germline gene, perhaps due to a read error. The rearrangement joins TRBV11-2 to TRBJ1-4, with D tentatively TRBD1 (5 bases). Looked up from germline, CDR1 is SGHAT and CDR2 is FQNNGV. This CDR3 spans 13 amino acids. The CDR3 nucleotides are TGTGCCAGCAGCCTCGGGACTCTTGAAGAACTGTTTTTT. Its translation is CASSLGTLEELFF. The full variable domain, its missing parts supplied by reference TRBV11-2 and TRBJ1-4, is EAGVAQSPRYKIIEKRQSVAFWCNPISGHATLYWYQQILGQGPKLLIQFQNNGVVDDSQLPKDRFSAERLKGVDSTLKIQPAKLEDSAVYLCASSLGTLEELFFGSGTQLSVL.

This clonotype was observed a few times. As DNA, the CDR3 is TGTGCCAGCAGCTTAGCAGTGCCCAGGGGGGACTCCTACGAGCAGTACTTC. Protein product: CASSLAVPRGDSYEQYF. The J gene is TRBJ2-7, the V gene TRBV7-2; possible D gene TRBD1, 7 bases. Germline CDR1 SGHTA, CDR2 FQGNSA. V lost 0 bases and J 0 bases, leaving 15 bases between the germline ends. The CDR3 covers 17 residues. Looking up the rest from reference TRBV7-2 and TRBJ2-7 gives the full variable domain: GAGVSQSPSNKVTEKGKDVELRCDPISGHTALYWYRQSLGQGLEFLIYFQGNSAPDKSGLPSDRFSAERTGGSVSTLTIQRTQQEDSAVYLCASSLAVPRGDSYEQYFGPGTRLTVT.

The rearrangement links TRBV20-1 to TRBJ2-5; no clear D gene. The J call may not be correct, given that the DNA end is closer to TRBJ2-7. CDR3 size: 13 residues. Per the germline V gene, CDR1 is DFQATT and CDR2 is SNEGSKA (reference sequence). CDR3 sequence: CSARDRVLDEQYF. The CDR3 region has the DNA TGCAGTGCTAGAGACAGAGTTCTGGACGAGCAGTACTTC.

The chain couples TRBV29-1 to TRBJ2-3; TRBD1 matches 8 bases. Germline-derived CDR1 and CDR2 are SQVTM and ANQGSEA. The V gene end was trimmed by 7 bases and the J gene end by 2 bases; junction bases not matched to a gene: 11. The CDR3 loop spans 15 amino acids. This CDR3 reads CSASDREGLTDTQYF. Written as DNA, the CDR3 is TGCAGCGCATCGGACAGGGAAGGGCTCACAGATACGCAGTATTTT.

As to this clonotype: The junction shows a germline mismatch at one end, possibly a read error. V and J are TRBV20-1 and TRBJ1-2, with 9 bases lining up with TRBD1. Germline V lookup: CDR1 DFQATT, CDR2 SNEGSKA (reference sequence). This CDR3 comprises 12 residues. CDR3 residues: CSASRDRVFSHF. The CDR3 DNA sequence: TGCAGTGCTTCCCGGGACAGGGTATTTTCCCACTTC.

There are a few counts of this clonotype. The rearrangement uses TRBV7-2 and TRBJ2-3; TRBD2 matches 9 bases. The V segment lost 0 bases and the J segment 14 bases; nucleotides outside the gene matches: 18. Germline V CDR1 and CDR2: SGHTA, FQGNSA. This CDR3 has 17 amino acids. The CDR3 reads CASSLAGTSTSSRLSYF. As DNA, the CDR3 is TGTGCCAGCAGCTTAGCTGGGACTAGCACGTCGTCGAGGTTGTCGTATTTT. The whole variable domain, filled in from reference TRBV7-2 and TRBJ2-3, reads GAGVSQSPSNKVTEKGKDVELRCDPISGHTALYWYRQSLGQGLEFLIYFQGNSAPDKSGLPSDRFSAERTGGSVSTLTIQRTQQEDSAVYLCASSLAGTSTSSRLSYFGPGTRLTVL.

The chain is built from TRBV6-5 and TRBJ1-1, with D tentatively TRBD1 (5 bases). V dropped 4 bases and J dropped 2 bases, with 11 bases sitting between them. CDR1 and CDR2 (germline): MNHEY, SVGAGI. This CDR3 comprises 14 residues. The CDR3 here is CASSSTVRNTEAFF. CDR3 sequence (DNA): TGTGCCAGCAGTTCGACAGTGAGAAACACTGAAGCTTTCTTT.

This clonotype has a handful of counts. The chain carries TRBV20-1 and TRBJ2-5; D unresolved. This CDR3 has 13 residues. Trimming took off 7 bases at V and 1 base at J, with 13 bases between the two ends. Germline V gene data show CDR1 as DFQATT and CDR2 as SNEGSKA (reference sequence). The CDR3 reads CSVMVRPQETQYF. The CDR3 DNA reads as TGCAGTGTAATGGTGAGACCCCAAGAGACCCAGTACTTC.

This chain links TRBV7-2 with TRBJ2-1; 8 bases align to TRBD2. Trimming cost V 1 base and J 0 bases; bases outside gene matches: 11. Germline V gene sequence: CDR1 SGHTA, CDR2 FQGNSA. This CDR3 spans 19 amino acids. The CDR3, as DNA: TGTGCCAGCAGCTTAGGGAGGTCTAGCGGGTCTACCTCCTACAATGAGCAGTTCTTC. This sequence encodes CASSLGRSSGSTSYNEQFF.

This clonotype has more than one count but fewer than ten. This chain connects TRBV11-3 to TRBJ2-1; D might be TRBD2 (5 bases). This CDR3 is 17 amino acids long. Germline assignment: CDR1 SGHNT and CDR2 YENEEA. Trimming stripped 4 bases from V and 0 bases from J, with 16 bases between. In nucleotides, the CDR3 is TGTGCCAGCAGCTCCGGGGTGAGCGCCGGCTCCTACAATGAGCAGTTCTTC. Translated, it gives CASSSGVSAGSYNEQFF.

This clonotype was picked up a small number of times. This sequence joins TRBV10-3 and TRBJ2-1; D may be TRBD1 (5 bases). The CDR3 contains 14 residues. CDR1 is ENHRY, CDR2 SYGVKD, per germline. V lost 8 bases, J lost 6 bases, and 17 bases lay in between. CDR3 DNA sequence: TGTGCCATCCGATTGGGGCCGGAGAGCAATGAGCAGTTCTTC. Amino acids: CAIRLGPESNEQFF.

This clonotype came up a few times. The chain links TRBV9 to TRBJ1-6; D gene uncertain. Trimming stripped 7 bases from V and 5 bases from J, with 13 bases between. CDR3 size: 14 residues. CDR1 SGDLS and CDR2 YYNGEE come from the germline V gene. The CDR3 here is CASSRNRHNSPLHF. For the CDR3, the DNA is TGTGCCAGCTCTCGGAACAGACATAATTCACCCCTCCACTTT.

The chain has TRBV5-6 and TRBJ2-3, with D perhaps assigned TRBD1 or TRBD2 (5 bases each). Trimming took off 4 bases at V and 2 bases at J, with 11 bases between the two ends. Germline-derived CDR1 and CDR2 are SGHDT and YYEEEE. The CDR3 contains 14 residues. The CDR3 here is CASSGVGTTDTQYF. CDR3 in DNA: TGTGCCAGCAGCGGGGTAGGGACCACAGATACGCAGTATTTT.

The table lists this clonotype with a few counts. The chain couples TRBV20-1 to TRBJ2-7, with 12 bases that match TRBD2. V lost 0 bases, J lost 6 bases, and 12 bases stayed unmatched. The CDR3 loop spans 17 amino acids. In germline, CDR1 is DFQATT, CDR2 SNEGSKA (reference sequence). This CDR3 is CSAREPGLAGLTGEQYF. CDR3 sequence (DNA): TGCAGTGCTAGAGAGCCGGGACTAGCGGGCTTAACGGGCGAGCAGTACTTC.

This clonotype was seen only a few times. This chain joins TRBV19 and TRBJ2-5; D uncertain. Germline assignment: CDR1 LNHDA and CDR2 SQIVND (reference sequence). Deletions cut 7 bases from V and 0 bases from J, with 9 bases between. The CDR3 length is 13 residues. This CDR3 reads CASTPRDQETQYF. CDR3 coding DNA: TGTGCCAGTACCCCCCGTGACCAAGAGACCCAGTACTTC.

This clonotype turned up a few times. V and J are TRBV30 and TRBJ1-2, with D perhaps TRBD1 (5 bases). Germline V gene lookup returns CDR1 GTSNPN and CDR2 SVGIG (reference sequence). The ends were cut back, 1 base at V and 2 bases at J, with 8 bases in the middle. This CDR3 is 13 amino acids long. The CDR3 nucleotides read TGTGCCTGGAGTGGGGGGGTCAACTATGGCTACACCTTC. Its translation is CAWSGGVNYGYTF.